The rows below give T cell receptor beta chains drawn from one sample of a study of blood T cell repertoires in COVID-19. The protocol was immunoSEQ multiplex PCR, while the TCRdb copy is restricted to in-frame clones and leaves out a portion. The data contain 250,000 or so clones, 80% to 90% of them singletons. The sequencing sample was made of peripheral blood. The receptors were gathered from a man in his forties who had recovered from COVID-19. Both conserved end residues are part of each CDR3. Fields, in order: D gene, J gene, CDR3 length, V gene, clone size, CDR3 protein, CDR3 DNA. The D gene is left open where the match is weak. Expanded clones are given a class, and other clones once, few, many or no size at all.

d_call: .; j_call: TRBJ2-1; cdr3_length: 14; v_call: TRBV5-4; clone_size: .; cdr3_aa: CASSFGSSYNEQFF; cdr3_nt: TGTGCCAGCAGCTTTGGGAGCTCCTACAATGAGCAGTTCTTC
d_call: .; j_call: TRBJ2-5; cdr3_length: 15; v_call: TRBV7-2; clone_size: .; cdr3_aa: CASSLPQGYQETQYF; cdr3_nt: TGTGCCAGCAGCTTACCCCAGGGGTACCAAGAGACCCAGTACTTC
d_call: .; j_call: TRBJ1-2; cdr3_length: 14; v_call: TRBV29-1; clone_size: .; cdr3_aa: CSVEVLIGSGGYTF; cdr3_nt: TGCAGCGTTGAAGTCCTCATAGGGAGCGGTGGCTACACCTTC
d_call: TRBD2; j_call: TRBJ2-1; cdr3_length: 16; v_call: TRBV30; clone_size: .; cdr3_aa: CAWSPLAGGPYNEQFF; cdr3_nt: TGTGCCTGGAGTCCACTAGCGGGGGGGCCTTACAATGAGCAGTTCTTC
d_call: .; j_call: TRBJ1-5; cdr3_length: 13; v_call: TRBV6-5; clone_size: .; cdr3_aa: CASSYSVNQPQHF; cdr3_nt: TGTGCCAGCAGTTACTCCGTAAATCAGCCCCAGCATTTT
d_call: TRBD1; j_call: TRBJ2-3; cdr3_length: 18; v_call: TRBV14; clone_size: few; cdr3_aa: CASSPWTGSSPVTDTQYF; cdr3_nt: TGTGCCAGCAGCCCATGGACAGGGAGCTCCCCAGTCACAGATACGCAGTATTTT
d_call: .; j_call: TRBJ2-5; cdr3_length: 14; v_call: TRBV7-2; clone_size: .; cdr3_aa: CASSLFGDQETQYF; cdr3_nt: TGTGCCAGCAGCTTATTTGGAGACCAAGAGACCCAGTACTTC
d_call: .; j_call: TRBJ1-1; cdr3_length: 15; v_call: TRBV6-6; clone_size: .; cdr3_aa: CASRRNPGDGTEAFF; cdr3_nt: TGTGCCAGCAGGCGAAACCCGGGGGATGGTACTGAAGCTTTCTTT
d_call: TRBD2; j_call: TRBJ2-7; cdr3_length: 16; v_call: TRBV6-5; clone_size: .; cdr3_aa: CASSYGTSGSPDEQYF; cdr3_nt: TGTGCCAGCAGTTACGGGACTAGCGGGAGTCCCGACGAGCAGTACTTC
d_call: .; j_call: TRBJ1-1; cdr3_length: 13; v_call: TRBV18; clone_size: .; cdr3_aa: CASAGTTPREAFF; cdr3_nt: TGTGCCAGCGCAGGGACAACCCCTCGGGAAGCTTTCTTT
d_call: .; j_call: TRBJ2-3; cdr3_length: 13; v_call: TRBV24-1; clone_size: .; cdr3_aa: CATSVQGEDTQYF; cdr3_nt: TGTGCCACCAGTGTACAGGGAGAAGATACGCAGTATTTT
d_call: .; j_call: TRBJ1-5; cdr3_length: 13; v_call: TRBV5-5; clone_size: .; cdr3_aa: CASSVLFSQPQHF; cdr3_nt: TGTGCCAGCAGCGTTCTCTTTAGTCAGCCCCAGCATTTT
d_call: .; j_call: TRBJ2-1; cdr3_length: 14; v_call: TRBV7-6; clone_size: .; cdr3_aa: CASSLEVGSGEQFF; cdr3_nt: TGTGCCAGCAGCTTAGAGGTTGGGTCGGGGGAGCAGTTCTTC
d_call: TRBD2; j_call: TRBJ2-2; cdr3_length: 19; v_call: TRBV7-9; clone_size: once; cdr3_aa: CASSSTTRLAGVLTGELFF; cdr3_nt: TGTGCCAGCAGCTCCACAACACGACTAGCGGGAGTTCTCACCGGGGAGCTGTTTTTT
d_call: TRBD2; j_call: TRBJ2-7; cdr3_length: 15; v_call: TRBV9; clone_size: .; cdr3_aa: CASSVATGTSYEQYF; cdr3_nt: TGTGCCAGCAGCGTAGCTACAGGGACTAGTTACGAGCAGTACTTC
d_call: TRBD1; j_call: TRBJ2-2; cdr3_length: 15; v_call: TRBV7-8; clone_size: .; cdr3_aa: CASSPRDRNTGELFF; cdr3_nt: TGTGCCAGCAGCCCCCGGGACAGGAACACCGGGGAGCTGTTTTTT